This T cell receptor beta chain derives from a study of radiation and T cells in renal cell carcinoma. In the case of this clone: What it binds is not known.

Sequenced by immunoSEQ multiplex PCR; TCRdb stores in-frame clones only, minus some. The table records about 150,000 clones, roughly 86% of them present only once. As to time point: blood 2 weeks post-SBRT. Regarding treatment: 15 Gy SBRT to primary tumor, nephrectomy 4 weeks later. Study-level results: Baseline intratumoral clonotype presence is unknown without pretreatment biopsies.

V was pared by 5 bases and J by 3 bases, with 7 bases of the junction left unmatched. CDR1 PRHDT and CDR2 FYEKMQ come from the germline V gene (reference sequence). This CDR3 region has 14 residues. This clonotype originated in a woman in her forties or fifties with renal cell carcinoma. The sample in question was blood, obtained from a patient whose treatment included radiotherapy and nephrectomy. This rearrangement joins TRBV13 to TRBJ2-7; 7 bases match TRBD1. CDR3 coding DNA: TGTGCCAGCAGCCCCGGGACAGCAAACTACGAGCAGTACTTC. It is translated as CASSPGTANYEQYF.